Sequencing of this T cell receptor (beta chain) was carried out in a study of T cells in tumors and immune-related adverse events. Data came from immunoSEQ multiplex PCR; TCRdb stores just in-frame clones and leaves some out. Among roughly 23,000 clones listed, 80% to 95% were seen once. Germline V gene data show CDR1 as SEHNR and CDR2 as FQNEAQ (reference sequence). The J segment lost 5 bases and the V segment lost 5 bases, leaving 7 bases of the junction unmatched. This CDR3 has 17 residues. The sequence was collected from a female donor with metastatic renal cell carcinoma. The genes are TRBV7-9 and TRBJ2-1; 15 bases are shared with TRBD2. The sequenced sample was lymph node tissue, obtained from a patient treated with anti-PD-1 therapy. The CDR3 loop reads CASSPGLAGGPDNEQFF. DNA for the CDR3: TGTGCCAGCAGCCCCGGACTAGCGGGAGGGCCGGACAATGAGCAGTTCTTC.